The following is a T cell receptor beta chain sequence with its context. Its antigen is currently unknown. The trim removed 5 bases at V and 2 bases at J, leaving 29 bases unmatched. This CDR3 comprises 22 residues. Germline values: CDR1 MDHEN, CDR2 SYDVKM. This specimen belongs to a study of regulatory T cells. Amplification used 52 TRBV primers and 13 TRBJ primers. Using immunoSEQ multiplex PCR, the repertoire was profiled, and TCRdb retains in-frame clones only, with some absent. The repertoire includes 3,000 to 5,000 clones, 91% of them detected once, and roughly 2.7% sits in the top ten. Patients aged 2 to 39 years had fewer naive T cells. Regulatory (CD25-high CD127-low) and conventional (CD25-low CD127-high) CD4+ T cells were sorted separately. Whole-study findings and limits: In CD3G deficiency, regulatory T cells had lower Shannon diversity than autologous conventional CD4+ and control regulatory cells. In patients, unique TRB V-J pairs were restricted and V/J usage skewed, especially in Tregs. The two patients with the most severe autoimmunity showed the strongest Treg restriction.

Sequencing input: CD4+ Tregs sorted from blood. V gene TRBV28 combines with J gene TRBJ2-5, with TRBD2 matching 7 bases. This TCR was recovered from a child aged 2-15 years with CD3G deficiency. This CDR3 reads CASSRSWGERGTEGNVQETQYF. For the CDR3, the DNA is TGTGCCAGCAGTAGATCTTGGGGCGAGCGGGGTACCGAGGGGAACGTGCAAGAGACCCAGTACTTC.